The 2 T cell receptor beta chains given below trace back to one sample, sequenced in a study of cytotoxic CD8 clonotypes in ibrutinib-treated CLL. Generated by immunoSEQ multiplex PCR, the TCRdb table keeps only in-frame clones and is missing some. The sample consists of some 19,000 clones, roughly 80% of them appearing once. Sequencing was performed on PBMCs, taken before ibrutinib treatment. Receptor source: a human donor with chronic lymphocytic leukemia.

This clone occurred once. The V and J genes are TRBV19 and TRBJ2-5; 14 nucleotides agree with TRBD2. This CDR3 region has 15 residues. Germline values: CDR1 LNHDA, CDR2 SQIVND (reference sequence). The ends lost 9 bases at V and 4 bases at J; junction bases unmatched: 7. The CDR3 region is CASAGTSGGPETQYF. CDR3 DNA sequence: TGTGCCAGCGCCGGGACTAGCGGGGGCCCAGAGACCCAGTACTTC.

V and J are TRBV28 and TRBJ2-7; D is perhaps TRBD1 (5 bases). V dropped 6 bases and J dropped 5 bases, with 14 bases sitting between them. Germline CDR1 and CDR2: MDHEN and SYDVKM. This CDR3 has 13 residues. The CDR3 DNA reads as TGTGCCAGCAGGCCTCAGGGTACCCACGAGCAGTACTTC. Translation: CASRPQGTHEQYF.